The subject of this entry is one T cell receptor (beta chain). The antigen is unknown. The CDR3 sequence is 13 residues long. The junction had 2 bases not matched to a gene; V was cut back by 2 bases and J by 4 bases. Per germline, CDR1 MGHDK and CDR2 SYGVNS. This entry is derived from a study of CD8+CD57+ T cells in acquired aplastic anemia. Study-level results: Patients and controls shared 25 to 30 CD8+ CDR3 sequences, which appeared highly expressed in patients and within their immunodominant clones.

Previously, flow cytometry had revealed CD8+CD57+ cell expansion in the patients chosen for sequencing. Among the patients, none had received any therapy at the time of blood sampling. The TCR beta profiling, which covered VDJ combination and CDR3 sequence, was carried out using genomic DNA as the template. A single record per CDR3 protein comes from TCRdb applying MiXCR to the reads. The sample lists fewer than 250,000 distinct CDR3 sequences, more than 40% occurring once. Sequencing was performed on sorted CD4+, CD8+, or CD8+CD57+ T cells (not recorded which) from PBMCs. This sequence joins TRBV25-1 and TRBJ2-7, with 7 bases aligning to TRBD1. The TCR originated in a human donor with aplastic anemia. DNA for the CDR3: TGTGCCAGCAGTGAAAAGGGGGCTTACGAGCAGTACTTC. Encoded protein: CASSEKGAYEQYF.